This TCR beta chain came from a study of Graves' ophthalmopathy and Graves' hyperthyroidism. Whole-study findings and limits: The model predicted progression of ophthalmopathy with a sensitivity of roughly 66%, and its specificity was 72% to 80%. From stable hyperthyroidism, ophthalmopathy was separated by a 13-signature model with 85% to 90% sensitivity and approximately 84% specificity.

RNA transcripts served as template for amplifying TCR beta CDR3 sequences. An opening RT-PCR round employed HTBI primers and preceded a second-round multiplex PCR. TCRdb analysed the multiplex PCR reads with MiXCR anew, one entry per CDR3 protein. The sample carries approximately 700,000 distinct CDR3 sequences, under 50% recorded once. This CDR3 spans 15 amino acids. CDR1 and CDR2 from the germline V gene are SNHLY and FYNNEI. V shed 6 bases, J shed 0 bases, and the junction held 4 bases outside the gene matches. Patients were left out if they had other autoimmune diseases, uncontrolled infections, pregnancy or lactation. PBMCs were obtained from roughly 10 ml of fresh peripheral blood. Many counts were recorded for this clonotype. Antigen: not known.

This TCR came from an adult man with Graves' ophthalmopathy. Sequencing was carried out using peripheral blood. The rearrangement joins TRBV2 to TRBJ2-7, with TRBD1 matching over 11 bases. CDR3 nucleotide sequence: TGTGCCAGCAGACAAGGGACAGGGGGCTCCTACGAGCAGTACTTC. Amino acids: CASRQGTGGSYEQYF.